A selection of T cell receptor beta chains follows, all from one sample in a study of T-cell memory formation after mild COVID-19. TCRdb analysed the 5' RACE reads with MiXCR anew, one entry per CDR3 protein. The table records roughly 170,000 distinct CDR3 sequences, less than 20% of them present only once. The sample comprised PBMCs or a T cell subset sorted from them (not recorded which). The receptors here all came from a man aged 18-30 years who had mild COVID-19 (a few samples of this study predate the infection). Cell type and time point are not known. CDR3s include the opening cysteine and the closing phenylalanine or tryptophan. The order of the fields is J gene, D gene, V gene, clone size, CDR3 DNA, CDR3 protein. The D gene is left open where the match is weak. Clone size is shown for a subset of rows, as once, few, many or a class of expanded clone.

j_gene: TRBJ1-1
d_gene: NA
v_gene: TRBV28
abundance: NA
CDR3nt: TGTGCCAGCAGTTTATTAATTGATCGGACTGAAGCTTTCTTT
CDR3aa: CASSLLIDRTEAFF

j_gene: TRBJ2-7
d_gene: NA
v_gene: TRBV5-1
abundance: few
CDR3nt: TGCGCCAGCAGCTTGGGGGGCACCAATCCCTACGAGCAGTACTTC
CDR3aa: CASSLGGTNPYEQYF

j_gene: TRBJ2-3
d_gene: NA
v_gene: TRBV7-2
abundance: NA
CDR3nt: TGTGCCAGCAGCTTGTGGGGGCCCCCAGATACGCAGTATTTT
CDR3aa: CASSLWGPPDTQYF

j_gene: TRBJ2-2
d_gene: NA
v_gene: TRBV11-2
abundance: NA
CDR3nt: TGTGCCAGCAGCCGGAGGGGGAACACCGGGGAGCTGTTTTTT
CDR3aa: CASSRRGNTGELFF

j_gene: TRBJ2-1
d_gene: NA
v_gene: TRBV18
abundance: few
CDR3nt: TGTGCCAGCTCACCACCTAGGACTAACTACAATGAGCAGTTCTTC
CDR3aa: CASSPPRTNYNEQFF

j_gene: TRBJ1-5
d_gene: TRBD1
v_gene: TRBV2
abundance: NA
CDR3nt: TGTGCCAGCGGGAAAAGGACAGGGGGCCTTCAGCCCCAGCATTTT
CDR3aa: CASGKRTGGLQPQHF

j_gene: TRBJ2-3
d_gene: TRBD1
v_gene: TRBV4-3
abundance: NA
CDR3nt: TGCGCCAGCAGCCAGGACAGGGGGCGCGGAGATACGCAGTATTTT
CDR3aa: CASSQDRGRGDTQYF

j_gene: TRBJ2-5
d_gene: NA
v_gene: TRBV7-9
abundance: many
CDR3nt: TGTGCCAGCAGCTACGAAGAGACCCAGTACTTC
CDR3aa: CASSYEETQYF

j_gene: TRBJ2-4
d_gene: NA
v_gene: TRBV7-2
abundance: NA
CDR3nt: TGTGCCAGCAGCTTGATGGGGGGCATTCAGTACTTC
CDR3aa: CASSLMGGIQYF

j_gene: TRBJ2-2
d_gene: TRBD1
v_gene: TRBV24-1
abundance: NA
CDR3nt: TGTGCCACCAGTGATTCGGTAGACAGGGTCTCCGGGGAGCTGTTTTTT
CDR3aa: CATSDSVDRVSGELFF

j_gene: TRBJ1-2
d_gene: TRBD1
v_gene: TRBV3-1
abundance: NA
CDR3nt: TGTGCCAGCAGCCAAGGACAGGGGGCATATGGCTACACCTTC
CDR3aa: CASSQGQGAYGYTF

j_gene: TRBJ1-2
d_gene: NA
v_gene: TRBV28
abundance: many
CDR3nt: TGTGCCAGCAGGGCCCCAAGTAACCATGGCTACACCTTC
CDR3aa: CASRAPSNHGYTF

j_gene: TRBJ2-5
d_gene: NA
v_gene: TRBV4-2
abundance: few
CDR3nt: TGTGCCAGCAGCCAAGAGGGCCCGGCGGGGTTGACCCAGTACTTC
CDR3aa: CASSQEGPAGLTQYF

j_gene: TRBJ2-5
d_gene: NA
v_gene: TRBV11-2
abundance: NA
CDR3nt: TGTGCCAGCATTCAAGGGGCTGGGGCCCAGTACTTC
CDR3aa: CASIQGAGAQYF

j_gene: TRBJ2-5
d_gene: NA
v_gene: TRBV11-1
abundance: NA
CDR3nt: TGTGCCAGCAGCTTACGAATTGGGTTTATCCAAGAGACCCAGTACTTC
CDR3aa: CASSLRIGFIQETQYF

j_gene: TRBJ2-4
d_gene: NA
v_gene: TRBV15
abundance: few
CDR3nt: TGTGCCACCAGCGGACGTGACGGAGCCAAAAACATTCAGTACTTC
CDR3aa: CATSGRDGAKNIQYF

j_gene: TRBJ1-2
d_gene: TRBD1
v_gene: TRBV7-2
abundance: NA
CDR3nt: TGTGCCAGCAGCTTAGCGGCCGTCATGGCAGGGGGTGCTTATGGCTACACCTTC
CDR3aa: CASSLAAVMAGGAYGYTF

j_gene: TRBJ2-3
d_gene: TRBD2
v_gene: TRBV5-1
abundance: few
CDR3nt: TGCGCCAGCAGCCTGGCCGGGTTTACTAGCGGAGATACGCAGTATTTT
CDR3aa: CASSLAGFTSGDTQYF

j_gene: TRBJ2-2
d_gene: NA
v_gene: TRBV7-3
abundance: few
CDR3nt: TGTGCCAGCAGCCGAGCGATCCCCGGGGAGCTGTTTTTT
CDR3aa: CASSRAIPGELFF

j_gene: TRBJ2-3
d_gene: NA
v_gene: TRBV4-1
abundance: NA
CDR3nt: TGCGCCAGCAGCCAAGGCCCGTCCGGGGCAGGCACAGATACGCAGTATTTT
CDR3aa: CASSQGPSGAGTDTQYF

j_gene: TRBJ2-1
d_gene: NA
v_gene: TRBV5-5
abundance: NA
CDR3nt: TGTGCCAGCAGTCGGACAGACCTCAATGAGCAGTTCTTC
CDR3aa: CASSRTDLNEQFF

j_gene: TRBJ2-1
d_gene: TRBD2
v_gene: TRBV20-1
abundance: NA
CDR3nt: TGCAGTGCCCCTCGGGGCGGGGGGGCCGGCAATGAGCAGTTCTTC
CDR3aa: CSAPRGGGAGNEQFF

j_gene: TRBJ2-3
d_gene: NA
v_gene: TRBV7-2
abundance: NA
CDR3nt: TGTGCCAGCAGCCAACAGTCAAGAGATACGCAGTATTTT
CDR3aa: CASSQQSRDTQYF

j_gene: TRBJ2-5
d_gene: NA
v_gene: TRBV6-5
abundance: few
CDR3nt: TGTGCCAGCAGTTCCGCAGGGGGGCCGCTAGAGACCCAGTACTTC
CDR3aa: CASSSAGGPLETQYF

j_gene: TRBJ1-1
d_gene: NA
v_gene: TRBV25-1
abundance: few
CDR3nt: TGTGCCAGACCCAGGGGACCTCACATGAACACTGAAGCTTTCTTT
CDR3aa: CARPRGPHMNTEAFF

j_gene: TRBJ2-1
d_gene: TRBD2
v_gene: TRBV7-2
abundance: NA
CDR3nt: TGTGCCAGCAGCGCCGGGACTAGCGGGGGGGAGCAGTTCTTC
CDR3aa: CASSAGTSGGEQFF

j_gene: TRBJ2-7
d_gene: NA
v_gene: TRBV7-2
abundance: few
CDR3nt: TGTGCCAGCAGCTTAGTCGGGACAATCTACGAGCAGTACTTC
CDR3aa: CASSLVGTIYEQYF

j_gene: TRBJ2-2
d_gene: NA
v_gene: TRBV4-2
abundance: few
CDR3nt: TGTGCCAGCAGCCAAGGCGGTGGGGGGTCCCCCGGGGAGCTGTTTTTT
CDR3aa: CASSQGGGGSPGELFF

j_gene: TRBJ2-7
d_gene: TRBD2
v_gene: TRBV2
abundance: few
CDR3nt: TGTGCCAGCAGTGAACGGGGACTAGCGGGGGGTACGCAGTACTTC
CDR3aa: CASSERGLAGGTQYF

j_gene: TRBJ2-3
d_gene: NA
v_gene: TRBV5-4
abundance: NA
CDR3nt: TGTGCCAGCAGCTTGGGAGGCGGCCTCACAGATACGCAGTATTTT
CDR3aa: CASSLGGGLTDTQYF

j_gene: TRBJ2-1
d_gene: NA
v_gene: TRBV6-5
abundance: NA
CDR3nt: TGTGCCGCATTTTCTGATGGGGTACATGAGCAGTTCTTC
CDR3aa: CAAFSDGVHEQFF

j_gene: TRBJ2-3
d_gene: NA
v_gene: TRBV9
abundance: NA
CDR3nt: TGTGCCAGCAGCGGGTCTCCGGGGGCCGCAGATACGCAGTATTTT
CDR3aa: CASSGSPGAADTQYF

j_gene: TRBJ2-5
d_gene: NA
v_gene: TRBV12-5
abundance: few
CDR3nt: TGTGCTAGTGGTTGGGGGGCCGTCGGCGAGACCCAGTACTTC
CDR3aa: CASGWGAVGETQYF

j_gene: TRBJ2-5
d_gene: NA
v_gene: TRBV11-3
abundance: NA
CDR3nt: TGTGCCAGCAGTGGGGGGAGCGGAACCCAAGAGACCCAGTACTTC
CDR3aa: CASSGGSGTQETQYF

j_gene: TRBJ2-1
d_gene: TRBD1
v_gene: TRBV7-9
abundance: NA
CDR3nt: TGTGCCAGCAGCTTATACAGGGGGATGACCAATGAGCAGTTCTTC
CDR3aa: CASSLYRGMTNEQFF

j_gene: TRBJ2-7
d_gene: TRBD2
v_gene: TRBV6-5
abundance: few
CDR3nt: TGTGCCAGCAGTTACTCGAATCCCCGGGGAGGGTACGAGCAGTACTTC
CDR3aa: CASSYSNPRGGYEQYF

j_gene: TRBJ2-5
d_gene: TRBD1
v_gene: TRBV6-6
abundance: NA
CDR3nt: TGTGCCAGCACTCTGGGACAGCTTGGGAGAGAGACCCAGTACTTC
CDR3aa: CASTLGQLGRETQYF

j_gene: TRBJ1-6
d_gene: NA
v_gene: TRBV9
abundance: NA
CDR3nt: TGTGCCAGCAGCGCCTCTTTTAATTCACCCCTCCACTTT
CDR3aa: CASSASFNSPLHF

j_gene: TRBJ1-2
d_gene: NA
v_gene: TRBV20-1
abundance: few
CDR3nt: TGCAGTGCTAGAGATCGGGCGAATAGCCATGGCTACACCTTC
CDR3aa: CSARDRANSHGYTF

j_gene: TRBJ2-3
d_gene: TRBD2
v_gene: TRBV4-3
abundance: many
CDR3nt: TGCGCCAGCAGCCCCGTTTCGGGAACTAGCGGGGTTAGGGGCACAGATACGCAGTATTTT
CDR3aa: CASSPVSGTSGVRGTDTQYF

j_gene: TRBJ2-3
d_gene: TRBD2
v_gene: TRBV5-6
abundance: few
CDR3nt: TGTGCCAGCAGCCGCCCGGGACTAGCGGGGGGGAGCACAGATACGCAGTATTTT
CDR3aa: CASSRPGLAGGSTDTQYF

j_gene: TRBJ2-1
d_gene: NA
v_gene: TRBV7-9
abundance: NA
CDR3nt: TGTGCCAGCAGCGGGCAGAGCTCCTACAATGAGCAGTTCTTC
CDR3aa: CASSGQSSYNEQFF

j_gene: TRBJ1-4
d_gene: NA
v_gene: TRBV12-3/TRBV12-4
abundance: few
CDR3nt: TGTGCCAGCAGTTTAGGGGGCTTTAGAGGAAAACTGTTTTTT
CDR3aa: CASSLGGFRGKLFF

j_gene: TRBJ2-5
d_gene: TRBD2
v_gene: TRBV2
abundance: many
CDR3nt: TGTGCCAGCAGTGGGAACGGGGGGGAAGAGACCCAGTACTTC
CDR3aa: CASSGNGGEETQYF

j_gene: TRBJ1-1
d_gene: NA
v_gene: TRBV7-9
abundance: few
CDR3nt: TGTGCCAGCAGTGTTACACGGAACACTGAAGCTTTCTTT
CDR3aa: CASSVTRNTEAFF

j_gene: TRBJ1-2
d_gene: NA
v_gene: TRBV29-1
abundance: NA
CDR3nt: TGCAGCGTTGAGGTTGGGGGATCGGGGAATGGCTACACCTTC
CDR3aa: CSVEVGGSGNGYTF